A single sample gave rise to the 4 T cell receptor beta chains below, sequenced in a study of beta chain features in type 1 diabetes. Expressed TCRB transcripts were sequenced because the entire RNA isolate underwent reverse transcription. The table came from immunoSEQ multiplex PCR; TCRdb's copy has only in-frame clones and leaves some out. The sample holds about 370,000 clones, 8.5% to 10% seen once. Study outcomes and limitations: TCRB CDR3 length was moderately but significantly reduced in all four CD4+ subsets of Type 1 diabetes patients.

These receptors lack a known antigen. Sequencing input: central memory CD4+ T cells from blood. The receptor source for this set is a man in his thirties or forties with type 1 diabetes.

The J gene is TRBJ2-7, the V gene TRBV7-6; the D gene could be TRBD1 or TRBD2 (7 bases each). V was cut by 4 bases and J by 0 bases, with 19 bases left in between. CDR1 is SGHVS and CDR2 is FNYEAQ in the germline V gene. The CDR3 spans 17 residues. The CDR3 DNA follows: TGTGCCAGCAGCTCCCGCGGGGGACAGCCGAACTCCTACGAGCAGTACTTC. Residues: CASSSRGGQPNSYEQYF.

This clone turned up a few times. Other DNA sequences of this sample code for an identical CDR3. V and J are TRBV29-1 and TRBJ2-3, with D possibly being TRBD2 (5 bases). CDR1 is SQVTM and CDR2 is ANQGSEA in the germline V gene. V lost 0 bases to trimming and J lost 1 base, with 5 bases between them. The CDR3 length is 13 residues. The CDR3 nucleotides read TGCAGCGTTGAAGACGGGGGCACAGATACGCAGTATTTT. This translates into CSVEDGGTDTQYF.

The chain recombines TRBV5-4 with TRBJ2-2, with no clear D. The germline V gene encodes CDR1 SGHNT and CDR2 YYREEE (reference sequence). Trimming left V 10 bases short and J 0 bases short, with 10 bases between. The length of the CDR3 is 13 residues. The CDR3 region is CAGKNPNTGELFF. The CDR3 DNA reads as TGTGCCGGAAAGAACCCGAACACCGGGGAGCTGTTTTTT.

This chain joins TRBV7-2 and TRBJ2-2, with D possibly matching TRBD1 (5 bases). The germline gives CDR1 SGHTA, CDR2 FQGNSA. The CDR3 covers 14 residues. The V end lost 3 bases, the J end lost 7 bases, and 12 bases lay between the germline ends. As DNA, the CDR3 is TGTGCCAGCAGCTTCATCCTAGGGGTCGGGGAGCTGTTTTTT. This encodes CASSFILGVGELFF.